The 21 T cell receptor beta chains below all came from one sample that was sequenced in a study of OX40 agonist ivuxolimab in advanced cancers. Generated by immunoSEQ multiplex PCR, the TCRdb table keeps only in-frame clones and is missing some. The sample includes 45,000 or so clones, about 88% of them seen just once. Sequencing was performed on CD4+ or CD8+ T cells sorted from blood, taken in a trial of the OX40 agonist ivuxolimab. The receptors were sampled from an adult with an advanced solid tumor such as melanoma, head and neck, liver or kidney cancer.

The chain has TRBV28 and TRBJ1-3; the match to TRBD1 covers 9 bases. This CDR3 comprises 15 residues. Germline-derived CDR1 and CDR2 are MDHEN and SYDVKM. V gave up 7 bases and J gave up 4 bases; unmatched junction bases: 8. DNA of the CDR3: TGTGCCAGCAAGCCGGGACAGGGTAACGGAAACACCATATATTTT. Residues: CASKPGQGNGNTIYF.

The chain employs TRBV6-6 and TRBJ1-2; no reliable D call. There are 14 residues in the CDR3. CDR1 MNHNY and CDR2 SVGAGI come from the germline V gene (reference sequence). The V and J ends lost 5 bases and 3 bases respectively, with 13 bases between them. This chain's CDR3 is CASSPARSHYGYTF. CDR3 nucleotides: TGTGCCAGCAGTCCAGCCAGATCTCACTATGGCTACACCTTC.

The chain is built from TRBV11-2 and TRBJ1-4, with D unclear. The CDR3 totals 13 residues. Trimming stripped 0 bases from V and 7 bases from J, with 6 bases between. Germline V gene data show CDR1 as SGHAT and CDR2 as FQNNGV. CDR3 amino acids: CASSLDLVEKLFF. CDR3 bases: TGTGCCAGCAGCTTAGATTTGGTTGAAAAACTGTTTTTT.

The rearrangement joins TRBV11-1 to TRBJ2-3; D remains unclear. CDR1 SGHAT and CDR2 FQDESV come from the germline V gene (reference sequence). Trimming left V 2 bases short and J 0 bases short, with 6 bases between. The CDR3 spans 14 residues. The CDR3 here is CASSLSSSTDTQYF. CDR3 in DNA: TGTGCCAGCAGCTTAAGCTCTAGCACAGATACGCAGTATTTT.

The chain links TRBV10-2 to TRBJ2-5; weak D call: TRBD2 (5 bases). This CDR3 spans 11 amino acids. CDR1 WSHSY and CDR2 SAAADI come from the germline V gene. Trimming stripped 6 bases from V and 5 bases from J, with 7 bases between. CDR3 amino acids: CASSRGETQYF. The CDR3 DNA follows: TGCGCCAGCAGCCGAGGGGAGACCCAGTACTTC.

Here the CDR3 reads CASSVGQGLAKKDTQYF. The CDR3 bases are TGTGCCAGCAGTGTTGGACAGGGGTTGGCGAAAAAAGATACGCAGTATTTT. The chain has TRBV2 and TRBJ2-3; 9 bases are shared with TRBD1. The germline gives CDR1 SNHLY, CDR2 FYNNEI. The CDR3 runs 17 residues. V gave up 4 bases and J gave up 5 bases; unmatched junction bases: 13.

The chain employs TRBV23-1 and TRBJ2-4; 9 nucleotides line up with TRBD1. TRBV23-1 counts as an open reading frame of uncertain function. This CDR3 contains 17 residues. V gave up 3 bases and J gave up 6 bases; unmatched junction bases: 12. The CDR3 DNA sequence: TGCGCCAGCAGTCATAAGTTCCCCCGGGACAGGGCAAACATTCAGTACTTC. It is translated as CASSHKFPRDRANIQYF.

The chain is built from TRBV27 and TRBJ2-1; D is perhaps TRBD1 or TRBD2 (7 bases each). Trimming shortened V by 4 bases and J by 2 bases, and 18 bases separated the two germline ends. Germline lookup yields CDR1 MNHEY and CDR2 SMNVEV (reference sequence). This CDR3 is built from 17 residues. The CDR3 DNA reads TGTGCCAGCAGTTCCCTCTTACAGGGGAGGGCCTACAATGAGCAGTTCTTC. Protein product: CASSSLLQGRAYNEQFF.

This chain joins TRBV28 and TRBJ2-3, with D uncertain. This CDR3 spans 15 amino acids. V lost 5 bases and J lost 0, with 12 bases in between. Germline lookup yields CDR1 MDHEN and CDR2 SYDVKM. CDR3: CASSRPVGSTDTQYF. In DNA form, the CDR3 reads TGTGCCAGCAGTCGCCCGGTTGGAAGCACAGATACGCAGTATTTT.

The chain recombines TRBV29-1 with TRBJ1-5; D is perhaps TRBD1 (6 bases). V lost 6 bases, J lost 2 bases, and 20 bases lay in between. The CDR3 has 16 amino acids. The germline V gene has CDR1 SQVTM and CDR2 ANQGSEA. CDR3 region: CSVENRTGSGNQPQHF. CDR3 DNA: TGCAGCGTCGAAAACAGAACAGGGTCGGGCAATCAGCCCCAGCATTTT. The variable domain in full, completed from reference TRBV29-1 and TRBJ1-5, reads SAVISQKPSRDICQRGTSLTIQCQVDSQVTMMFWYRQQPGQSLTLIATANQGSEATYESGFVIDKFPISRPNLTFSTLTVSNMSPEDSSIYLCSVENRTGSGNQPQHFGDGTRLSIL.

The gene calls are TRBV5-1 and TRBJ1-4; possible D gene TRBD1, 5 bases. The V and J ends lost 4 bases and 4 bases respectively, with 14 bases between them. Germline V gene sequence: CDR1 SGHRS, CDR2 YFSETQ. CDR3 length: 15 amino acids. CDR3 nucleotide sequence: TGCGCCAGCAGCCCGATGACAGAATTTAATGAAAAACTGTTTTTT. Its translation: CASSPMTEFNEKLFF.

The chain is built from TRBV21-1 and TRBJ2-5. TRBV21-1 is flagged as a pseudogene. The CDR3 extends over 14 amino acids. CDR3 sequence reads: CASSRGGFGETQYF. In nucleotides, the CDR3 is TGTGCCAGCAGCAGAGGGGGGTTCGGAGAGACCCAGTACTTC.

The chain links TRBV5-1 to TRBJ2-3; D is ambiguous. The CDR3 has 12 residues. The V and J ends lost 0 bases and 2 bases respectively, with 1 base between them. Germline lookup yields CDR1 SGHRS and CDR2 YFSETQ. The CDR3 sequence is CASSLATDTQYF. For the CDR3, the DNA is TGCGCCAGCAGCTTGGCCACAGATACGCAGTATTTT.

This chain uses TRBV29-1 with TRBJ1-2, with 7 bases identical to TRBD1. Trimming cost V 7 bases and J 4 bases; bases outside gene matches: 9. CDR3 length: 13 residues. The germline gives CDR1 SQVTM, CDR2 ANQGSEA. The CDR3 region is CSAAGQEIYGYTF. For the CDR3, the DNA is TGCAGCGCCGCAGGACAGGAAATCTATGGCTACACCTTC.

The chain recombines TRBV4-3 with TRBJ2-3, with D uncertain. Per germline, CDR1 LGHNA and CDR2 YSLEER. The V end was cut by 0 bases, the J end by 4 bases, with 8 bases between. This CDR3 spans 14 amino acids. The CDR3 DNA follows: TGCGCCAGCAGCCAAGATCGTAGGTCAGATACGCAGTATTTT. Amino acid sequence: CASSQDRRSDTQYF.

The rearrangement joins TRBV11-3 to TRBJ2-5; a weak D match, TRBD1 (6 bases). The V gene's germline CDR1 is SGHNT and CDR2 YENEEA. The CDR3 extends over 13 amino acids. Deletions cut 1 base from V and 11 bases from J, with 14 bases between. The CDR3 region is CASSLGPGEEQYF. The CDR3 region has the DNA TGTGCCAGCAGCTTAGGTCCAGGGGAAGAGCAGTACTTC.

The chain couples TRBV5-1 to TRBJ2-1; the match to TRBD2 covers 7 bases. The germline V gene encodes CDR1 SGHRS and CDR2 YFSETQ. The trim removed 0 bases at V and 4 bases at J, leaving 1 base unmatched. The CDR3 loop spans 14 amino acids. This CDR3 reads CASSLGEGYNEQFF. The CDR3 DNA follows: TGCGCCAGCAGCTTGGGGGAGGGATACAATGAGCAGTTCTTC.

By share, this clone counts as medium-sized. The chain links TRBV10-3 to TRBJ2-7, with 11 bases that match TRBD2. CDR3 length: 15 amino acids. Per germline, CDR1 ENHRY and CDR2 SYGVKD. The junction had 8 bases not matched to a gene; V was cut back by 5 bases and J by 5 bases. The CDR3 coding sequence is TGTGCCATCAGTCACACTAGCGGGAGTGAGGACGAGCAGTACTTC. Protein sequence: CAISHTSGSEDEQYF.

The chain uses TRBV2 and TRBJ1-3, with 10 bases that match TRBD1. CDR3 length equals 16 residues. V was pared by 6 bases and J by 0 bases, with 5 bases of the junction left unmatched. From germline, CDR1 is SNHLY and CDR2 FYNNEI. DNA of the CDR3: TGTGCCAGCAGGGGGACAGGGGCCGTCTCTGGAAACACCATATATTTT. Translation: CASRGTGAVSGNTIYF.

The genes are TRBV5-1 and TRBJ2-7; TRBD2 agrees at 8 bases. J gave up 3 bases and V 0 bases, and 2 bases lay outside the gene matches. The CDR3 length is 14 residues. Germline assignment: CDR1 SGHRS and CDR2 YFSETQ. CDR3 residues: CASSLDREGYEQYF. CDR3 bases: TGCGCCAGCAGCTTGGATCGGGAGGGCTACGAGCAGTACTTC.

CDR3: CASSVRRRTGELFF. The CDR3 DNA follows: TGTGCCAGCAGCGTACGACGGAGGACCGGGGAGCTGTTTTTT. The chain joins TRBV9 to TRBJ2-2; possible D gene TRBD2, 5 bases. CDR3 length: 14 residues. Germline lookup yields CDR1 SGDLS and CDR2 YYNGEE. Trimming removed 1 base at V and 5 bases at J, with 9 bases between.